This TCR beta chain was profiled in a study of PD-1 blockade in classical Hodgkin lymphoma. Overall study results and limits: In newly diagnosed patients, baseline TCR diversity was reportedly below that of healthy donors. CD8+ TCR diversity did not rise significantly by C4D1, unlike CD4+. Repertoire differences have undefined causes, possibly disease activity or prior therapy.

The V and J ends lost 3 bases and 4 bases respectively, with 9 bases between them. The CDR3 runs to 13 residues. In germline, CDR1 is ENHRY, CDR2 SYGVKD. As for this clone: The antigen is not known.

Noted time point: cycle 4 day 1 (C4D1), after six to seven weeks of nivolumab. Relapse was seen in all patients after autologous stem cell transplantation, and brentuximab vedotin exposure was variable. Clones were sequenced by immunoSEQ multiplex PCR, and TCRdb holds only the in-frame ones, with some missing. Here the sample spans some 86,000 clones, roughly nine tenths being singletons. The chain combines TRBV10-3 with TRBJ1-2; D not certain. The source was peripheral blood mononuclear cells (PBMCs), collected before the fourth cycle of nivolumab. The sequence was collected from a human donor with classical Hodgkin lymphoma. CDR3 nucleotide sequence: TGTGCCATCAGTGATGTGGGAGGCTATGGCTACACCTTC. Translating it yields CAISDVGGYGYTF.